Listed here are 7 T cell receptor beta chains from one sample, sequenced in a study of graft-versus-host responses after intestinal transplantation (dated by TCRdb to about 2021). Libraries were constructed by the immunoSEQ multiplex PCR assay. TCRdb re-hosts the immuneACCESS table, in-frame sequences only. Its copies lack some clones; in the studies checked, an unresolved V gene accounts for under half of them, and the cause for the rest is not known. The sample table contains over 85,000 clones; only one count was recorded for over 80% of them. Jointly, the top ten make up roughly 0.49% of the sample. Sample time point, as interpreted from the label and publication: cells obtained before transplantation from donor or recipient. No antigen is known for these receptors. The starting material was unstimulated CD8+ T cells sorted from spleen or lymph node cells, obtained before intestinal transplant. The receptor set was obtained from a human donor who received an intestinal transplant.

The chain carries TRBV2 and TRBJ2-7, with D possibly being TRBD1 (6 bases). The V gene's germline CDR1 is SNHLY and CDR2 FYNNEI. Trimming removed 1 base at V and 6 bases at J, with 10 bases between. This CDR3 has 13 amino acids. CDR3 nucleotides: TGTGCCAGCAGTGAAGGGTTGGGGGCCGAGCAGTACTTC. Translation: CASSEGLGAEQYF.

This rearrangement joins TRBV6-1 to TRBJ2-2, with TRBD2 as a possible D gene (6 bases). Germline loops: CDR1 MNHNS, CDR2 SASEGT. Trimming stripped 1 base from V and 6 bases from J, with 12 bases between. The CDR3 runs to 15 residues. Here the CDR3 DNA reads TGTGCCAGCAGTGAAGGGGCGGGGTACGCCGGGGAGCTGTTTTTT. This codes for CASSEGAGYAGELFF.

The chain carries TRBV2 and TRBJ1-4; D is undetermined. V lost 3 bases, J lost 7 bases, and 12 bases lay in between. The CDR3 covers 14 residues. Germline V gene sequence: CDR1 SNHLY, CDR2 FYNNEI. The CDR3 DNA sequence: TGTGCCAGCAGTGAGCCGGGTTTGCCTGAAAAACTGTTTTTT. It is translated as CASSEPGLPEKLFF.

This clone has a handful of counts. The chain combines TRBV10-2 with TRBJ1-2; the match to TRBD1 covers 9 bases. The CDR3 is 14 residues long. V dropped 3 bases and J dropped 5; count of bases not matched to a gene: 4. From germline, CDR1 is WSHSY and CDR2 SAAADI. CDR3 DNA sequence: TGCGCCAGCAGTGAAGGACAGGGGATGTATGGCTACACCTTC. The encoded protein is CASSEGQGMYGYTF.

The V call is TRBV4-1, the J call TRBJ2-1; TRBD1 matches 7 bases. Germline V gene lookup returns CDR1 MGHRA and CDR2 YSYEKL. Trimming removed 2 bases from V and 5 bases from J; junction bases left unmatched: 12. This CDR3 has 17 residues. CDR3 amino acids: CASSQIGRQGVNNEQFF. CDR3 bases: TGCGCCAGCAGCCAAATAGGAAGGCAGGGGGTGAACAATGAGCAGTTCTTC.

The chain combines TRBV28 with TRBJ2-1; weak D call: TRBD2 (6 bases). Per germline, CDR1 MDHEN and CDR2 SYDVKM. The CDR3 runs 13 residues. The V end lost 7 bases, the J end lost 2 bases, and 9 bases lay between the germline ends. The CDR3 loop is CASIGSAYNEQFF. The CDR3 bases are TGTGCCAGCATCGGGAGCGCCTACAATGAGCAGTTCTTC.

This chain links TRBV30 with TRBJ2-7; weak D call: TRBD1 (5 bases). The germline V gene has CDR1 GTSNPN and CDR2 SVGIG (reference sequence). The CDR3 spans 13 residues. V lost 0 bases, J lost 4 bases, and 10 bases lay in between. CDR3 bases: TGTGCCTGGAGTGTAGGGGAATATTACGAGCAGTACTTC. This codes for CAWSVGEYYEQYF.